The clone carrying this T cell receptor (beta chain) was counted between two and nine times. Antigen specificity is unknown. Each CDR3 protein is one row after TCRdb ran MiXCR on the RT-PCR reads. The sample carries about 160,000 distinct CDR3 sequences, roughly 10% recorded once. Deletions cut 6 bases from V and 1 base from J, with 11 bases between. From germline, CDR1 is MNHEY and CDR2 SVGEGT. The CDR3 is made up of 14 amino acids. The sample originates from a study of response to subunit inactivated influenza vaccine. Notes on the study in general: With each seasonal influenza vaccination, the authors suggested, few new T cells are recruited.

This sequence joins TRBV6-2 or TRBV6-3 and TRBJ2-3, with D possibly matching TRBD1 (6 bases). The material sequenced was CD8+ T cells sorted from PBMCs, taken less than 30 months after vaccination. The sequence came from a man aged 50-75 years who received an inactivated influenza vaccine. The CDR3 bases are TGTGCCAGCAGCCGCGGACAGCGCACAGATACGCAGTATTTT. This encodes CASSRGQRTDTQYF.